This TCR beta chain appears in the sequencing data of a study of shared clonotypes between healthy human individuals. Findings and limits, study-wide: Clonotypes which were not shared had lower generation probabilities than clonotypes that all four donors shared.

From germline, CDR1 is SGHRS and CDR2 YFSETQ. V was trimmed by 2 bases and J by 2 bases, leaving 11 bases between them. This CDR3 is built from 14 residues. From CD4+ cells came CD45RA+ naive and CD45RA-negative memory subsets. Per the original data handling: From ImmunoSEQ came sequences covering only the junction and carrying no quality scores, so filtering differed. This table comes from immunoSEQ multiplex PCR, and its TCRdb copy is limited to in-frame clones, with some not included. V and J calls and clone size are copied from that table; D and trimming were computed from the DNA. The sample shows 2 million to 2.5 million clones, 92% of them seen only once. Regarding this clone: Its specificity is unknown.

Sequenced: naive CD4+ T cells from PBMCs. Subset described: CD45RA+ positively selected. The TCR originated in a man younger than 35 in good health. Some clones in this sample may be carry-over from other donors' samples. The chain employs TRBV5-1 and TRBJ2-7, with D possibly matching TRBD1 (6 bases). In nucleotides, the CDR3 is TGCGCCAGCAGCTTTAATACAGGGACCTACGAGCAGTACTTC. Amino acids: CASSFNTGTYEQYF.